The T cell receptor beta chain under discussion was sequenced for a study of spatial heterogeneity in lung cancer. Study at large: Across the raw uncorrected reads, a unique TCR and UMI combination was observed, on average, more than ten times.

Time point meaning: sample taken at primary tumor resection. The donors comprised some 70 untreated early-stage non-small cell lung cancer patients. Tumor, nontumor lung or frozen PBMC supplied whole RNA, sequenced without sorting. Per germline, CDR1 SGHRS and CDR2 YFSETQ. V trimming: 7 bases; J trimming: 3 bases; junction bases outside the gene matches: 11. The CDR3 runs 15 residues. TCRdb re-analysed the 5' RACE reads in MiXCR, keeping a single row per CDR3 protein. The table includes about 1,100 distinct CDR3 sequences, approximately 12% detected once. This clonotype was detected only a few times. A library prepared for alpha chains yielded this beta chain as an off-target read; its size is of little meaning.

This material consisted of normal lung tissue next to the tumor, taken at surgery. The TCR was taken from a female donor with early-stage non-small cell lung cancer. The gene calls are TRBV5-1 and TRBJ2-5; TRBD1 agrees at 8 bases. CDR3 sequence (DNA): TGCGCCAGCGGCACGCGACAGGGGCGTGAAGAGACCCAGTACTTC. Encoded protein: CASGTRQGREETQYF.